The clone carrying this T cell receptor beta chain was seen at least ten times. The data were taken from a study of T-cell reconstitution after alpha-beta-depleted transplantation in children. This sample's TCRbeta library carried unique molecular identifier barcodes. Each CDR3 protein gets one entry after TCRdb re-called the PCR reads with MiXCR. In the table there are some 220,000 distinct CDR3 sequences, under 9.5% of which are singletons. V lost 2 bases, J lost 7 bases, and 7 bases lay in between. The CDR3 extends over 12 amino acids. The receptor's source is a human donor who donated a stem cell graft to a child with acute lymphoblastic leukemia. This chain connects TRBV12-3 or TRBV12-4 to TRBJ2-3; no clear D. The sample consisted of PBMCs from the stem cell graft donor, taken from the stem cell graft. This CDR3 is CASSLSMYTQYF. CDR3 coding DNA: TGTGCCAGCAGTTTATCCATGTATACGCAGTATTTT.